This T cell receptor beta chain was profiled in a study of T cells after yellow fever vaccination. Study-wide results and caveats: Though it reached lower strength, the secondary response hit its peak faster, day 5 versus 15. Subsequent to the booster, the majority of primary-vaccination clones reappeared (around 97% CD4, roughly 90% CD8).

This clonotype was picked up many times. Its antigen is currently unknown. By 5'RACE template switching, TCR cDNA was produced, with a universal primer site and UMIs added in the process. One entry per CDR3 protein, called by TCRdb with MiXCR from the 5' RACE reads. The top ten clones hold approximately 3% of a sample with approximately 300,000 distinct CDR3 sequences, roughly 10% of them seen once. Trimming took off 1 base at V and 4 bases at J, with 8 bases between the two ends. From germline, CDR1 is SGHRS and CDR2 YFSETQ. The CDR3 sequence is 13 residues long. This clonotype was obtained from a man between 18 and 29 years old who received the YFV17D yellow fever vaccine. J is TRBJ1-1 and V is TRBV5-1, with D tentatively TRBD1 (5 bases). Here the sequenced sample was CD4+ T cells sorted from PBMCs, taken 45 days after the yellow fever booster vaccination. CDR3 bases: TGCGCCAGCAGCTTGTGGGGGGGCACTGAAGCTTTCTTT. It is translated as CASSLWGGTEAFF.